This TCR beta chain is from a study of glioma-infiltrating T cells after dendritic cell vaccination. The time point denotes: after dendritic cell vaccination, including at tumor progression/relapse. Here immunoSEQ multiplex PCR was the method, and the copy in TCRdb shows in-frame clones only, minus some. The profile shows over 55,000 clones, about 79% of them singletons. The junction had 9 bases not matched to a gene; V was cut back by 0 bases and J by 8 bases. The length of the CDR3 is 15 residues. Germline CDR1 reads SGHNT; CDR2 reads YYREEE (reference sequence). The chain is built from TRBV5-4 and TRBJ1-2; TRBD1 aligns across 8 bases. The input for sequencing was blood, taken after dendritic cell vaccination. The receptor was isolated from a human donor with glioblastoma. The CDR3 loop reads CASSLALGQGRGYTF. The CDR3 DNA follows: TGTGCCAGCAGCTTGGCCCTCGGACAGGGAAGGGGCTACACCTTC. Filled out from reference TRBV5-4 and TRBJ1-2, the complete variable domain reads ETGVTQSPTHLIKTRGQQVTLRCSSQSGHNTVSWYQQALGQGPQFIFQYYREEENGRGNFPPRFSGLQFPNYSSELNVNALELDDSALYLCASSLALGQGRGYTFGSGTRLTVV.